The clone carrying this TCR beta chain was found a few times. The antigen is not known. This sample's TCRbeta library carried unique molecular identifier barcodes. TCRdb redid the calling of the PCR reads with MiXCR, one entry per CDR3 protein. The table includes hundreds of thousands of distinct CDR3 sequences, 15% to 20% detected once. V was cut by 8 bases and J by 4 bases, with 13 bases left in between. Germline loops: CDR1 ENHRY, CDR2 SYGVKD. The CDR3 totals 13 residues. The data were obtained in a study of T-cell reconstitution after alpha-beta-depleted transplantation in children. Study results and caveats: T-cell counts and diversity at one year post-transplant came mainly from newly produced T cells. Recipient T cells and thymic progenitors that survived gave rise to the high TCRbeta diversity observed at day 60 in some patients. Expanded graft clones, several hundred of them, were reportedly the source of alpha-beta T cells about two months after transplant.

The chain recombines TRBV10-3 with TRBJ2-3, with D unresolved. This material consisted of PBMCs, mostly from graft donor cells, taken 360 days after TCRalphabeta/CD19-depleted stem cell transplant. This receptor was obtained from a boy younger than two who had a stem cell transplant for Wiskott-Aldrich syndrome, so the T cells may come from the graft donor. The CDR3 sequence: CAIGFWLADTQYF. CDR3 nucleotide sequence: TGTGCCATCGGGTTCTGGTTAGCAGATACGCAGTATTTT.